The entry that follows covers one TCR beta chain sequence. V gave up 0 bases and J gave up 6 bases; unmatched junction bases: 5. CDR3 length equals 14 residues. The V gene's germline CDR1 is SGDLS and CDR2 YYNGEE. The data stem from a study of blood T cell repertoires in COVID-19. About the study: The analysed material was cDNA or gDNA that came from T cells, B-cell-depleted T cells, or PBMCs.

The method was immunoSEQ multiplex PCR; TCRdb's version includes in-frame clones alone and lacks a portion of them. This table holds 200,000 to 250,000 clones, 81% found once. This receptor was obtained from a woman in her 50s with acute COVID-19. This chain links TRBV9 with TRBJ1-2, with 7 bases fitting TRBD1. The sequencing input was PBMCs or T cells enriched from blood (not recorded which). This chain's CDR3 is CASSVARGDNGYTF. Here the CDR3 DNA reads TGTGCCAGCAGCGTAGCCAGGGGGGATAATGGCTACACCTTC.